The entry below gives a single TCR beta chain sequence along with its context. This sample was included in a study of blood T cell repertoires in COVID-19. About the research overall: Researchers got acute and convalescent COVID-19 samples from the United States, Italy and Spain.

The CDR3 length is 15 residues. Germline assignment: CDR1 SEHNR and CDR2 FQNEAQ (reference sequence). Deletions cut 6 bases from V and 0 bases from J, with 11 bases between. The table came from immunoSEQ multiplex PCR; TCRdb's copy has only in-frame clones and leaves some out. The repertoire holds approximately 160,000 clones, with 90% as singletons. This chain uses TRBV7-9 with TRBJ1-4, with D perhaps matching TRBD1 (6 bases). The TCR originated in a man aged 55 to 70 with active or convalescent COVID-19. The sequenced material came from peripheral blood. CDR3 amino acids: CASSSDSATNEKLFF. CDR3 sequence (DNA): TGTGCCAGCAGTTCGGACAGTGCAACTAATGAAAAACTGTTTTTT.